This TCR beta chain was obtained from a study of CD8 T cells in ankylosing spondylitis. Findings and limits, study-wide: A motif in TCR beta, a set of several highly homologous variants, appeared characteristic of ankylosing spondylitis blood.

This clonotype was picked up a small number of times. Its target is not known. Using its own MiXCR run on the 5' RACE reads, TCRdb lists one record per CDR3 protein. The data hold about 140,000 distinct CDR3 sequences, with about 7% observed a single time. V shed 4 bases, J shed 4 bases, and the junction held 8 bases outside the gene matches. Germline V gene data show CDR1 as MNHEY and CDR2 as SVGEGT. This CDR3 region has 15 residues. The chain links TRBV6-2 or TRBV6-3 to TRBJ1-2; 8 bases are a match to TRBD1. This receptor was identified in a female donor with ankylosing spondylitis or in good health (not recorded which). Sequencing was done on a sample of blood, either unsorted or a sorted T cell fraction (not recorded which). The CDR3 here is CASSSNSGTGYGYTF. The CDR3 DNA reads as TGTGCCAGCAGTTCCAATTCGGGGACAGGCTATGGCTACACCTTC.